The rows below give T cell receptor beta chains drawn from one sample of a study of T cell responses to AZD1222 COVID-19 vaccine. TCRdb's table, derived via immunoSEQ multiplex PCR, lists solely in-frame clones and lacks some. The sample holds about 110,000 clones; around 90% are singletons and the top ten take roughly 2.5%. Sequenced here: peripheral blood, sampled 28 days after the second AZD1222 dose. These receptor sequences come from an adult who received the AZD1222 COVID-19 vaccine. Each CDR3 is given without its conserved first and last residue.

v_gene: TRBV12-3/TRBV12-4
j_gene: TRBJ1-6
CDR3aa: ASSLHGMSPLH

v_gene: TRBV9
j_gene: TRBJ1-6
CDR3aa: ASSAAEYLNSPLH

v_gene: TRBV18
j_gene: TRBJ2-7
CDR3aa: ASSEQNEQY

v_gene: TRBV5-1
j_gene: TRBJ1-3
CDR3aa: ASSLEGRGYSGNTIY

v_gene: TRBV11-2
j_gene: TRBJ2-5
CDR3aa: ASSPGGTSGETQY

v_gene: TRBV7-2
j_gene: TRBJ1-1
CDR3aa: ASSPRQGNTEAF

v_gene: TRBV19
j_gene: TRBJ1-5
CDR3aa: ATKNQRGNQPQH

v_gene: TRBV6-5
j_gene: TRBJ1-1
CDR3aa: ASRGVYGTEAF

v_gene: TRBV19
j_gene: TRBJ1-5
CDR3aa: ASNFRDRGQPQH

v_gene: TRBV5-3
j_gene: TRBJ2-3
CDR3aa: ATPQGNSRDTQY

v_gene: TRBV3-1/TRBV3-2
j_gene: TRBJ2-3
CDR3aa: ASSRGGVSTDTQY

v_gene: TRBV4-1
j_gene: TRBJ2-7
CDR3aa: ASSQGLRGYEQY

v_gene: TRBV19
j_gene: TRBJ1-5
CDR3aa: ASSHRVPSPASNQPQH

v_gene: TRBV18
j_gene: TRBJ1-5
CDR3aa: ASSPGRGDQPQH

v_gene: TRBV6-5
j_gene: TRBJ2-2
CDR3aa: AGGLAGVTGELF

v_gene: TRBV9
j_gene: TRBJ1-2
CDR3aa: ASSALVGSRYGYT

v_gene: TRBV6-2/TRBV6-3
j_gene: TRBJ1-1
CDR3aa: ASSSGNTEAF

v_gene: TRBV5-1
j_gene: TRBJ2-2
CDR3aa: ASSLPAGELF

v_gene: TRBV6-5
j_gene: TRBJ1-1
CDR3aa: ASMGQMNTEAF

v_gene: TRBV5-1
j_gene: TRBJ2-7
CDR3aa: ASSLSPDYEQY

v_gene: TRBV27
j_gene: TRBJ2-3
CDR3aa: ASSPLWRGGPTDTQY

v_gene: TRBV18
j_gene: TRBJ2-1
CDR3aa: ASSPLAGSSYNEQF

v_gene: TRBV5-1
j_gene: TRBJ2-2
CDR3aa: ASRQSGTINTGELF

v_gene: TRBV7-2
j_gene: TRBJ2-3
CDR3aa: ASSFASGFTDTQY

v_gene: TRBV5-8
j_gene: TRBJ1-4
CDR3aa: ASSLGLGSATNEKLF

v_gene: TRBV5-4
j_gene: TRBJ2-7
CDR3aa: ASSSDILAYEQY

v_gene: TRBV7-9
j_gene: TRBJ1-2
CDR3aa: ASSLGQGNYGYT

v_gene: TRBV12-3/TRBV12-4
j_gene: TRBJ2-3
CDR3aa: ASTHTDTQY

v_gene: TRBV5-4
j_gene: TRBJ1-2
CDR3aa: ASSPGTTDYGYT

v_gene: TRBV10-3
j_gene: TRBJ2-1
CDR3aa: AISKSGTEYEQF

v_gene: TRBV28
j_gene: TRBJ2-7
CDR3aa: ASSLMEGHAYEQY

v_gene: TRBV6-2/TRBV6-3
j_gene: TRBJ2-3
CDR3aa: ASSTLAGETTDTQY

v_gene: TRBV7-7
j_gene: TRBJ2-5
CDR3aa: ASSHLTGQGEETQY

v_gene: TRBV5-4
j_gene: TRBJ2-2
CDR3aa: ASSLGPGSAYTGELF

v_gene: TRBV4-3
j_gene: TRBJ2-3
CDR3aa: ASSQGPGTTQGTQY

v_gene: TRBV5-8
j_gene: TRBJ1-1
CDR3aa: ASSLGQGGTEAF

v_gene: TRBV15
j_gene: TRBJ1-1
CDR3aa: ATSRQGMTEAF